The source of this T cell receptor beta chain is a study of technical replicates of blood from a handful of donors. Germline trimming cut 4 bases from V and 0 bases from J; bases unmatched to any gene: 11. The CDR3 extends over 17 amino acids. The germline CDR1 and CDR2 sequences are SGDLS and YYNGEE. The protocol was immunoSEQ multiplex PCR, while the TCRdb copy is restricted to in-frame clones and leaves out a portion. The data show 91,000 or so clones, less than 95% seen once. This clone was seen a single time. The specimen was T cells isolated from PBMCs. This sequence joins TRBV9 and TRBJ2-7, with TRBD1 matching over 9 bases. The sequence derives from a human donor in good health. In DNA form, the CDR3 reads TGTGCCAGCAGCCCCACATACAGGGGGCGAAGCTCCTACGAGCAGTACTTC. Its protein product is CASSPTYRGRSSYEQYF.